This TCR beta chain derives from a study of siplizumab effects on memory and regulatory T cells (dated by TCRdb to between 2017 and 2020). Study-wide context: The study examined how the anti-CD2 antibody siplizumab affects alloreactive T-cell subsets in allogeneic mixed lymphocyte reactions built from human PBMCs.

Library preparation employed the immunoSEQ multiplex PCR assay. About 9.9 x 10^4 TCR templates per sample were assayed by the deep sequencing platform. Genomic DNA extracted from sorted T cells was the material used for TCRbeta CDR3 sequencing. In the original analysis: The R programming language was used for the clonal analysis of the TCRbeta CDR3 data. Alloreactive CD4+ and CD8+ clones were defined by comparing unstimulated samples with post-reaction CFSE-low samples. Regulatory or non-regulatory origin was assigned to alloreactive CD4+ clones by matching of sequences to sorted unstimulated Treg and non-Treg repertoires. TCRdb stores this immuneACCESS table with in-frame sequences only. Part of the clones is absent; in the studies checked, under half of the shortfall reflects unresolved V genes, and no reason is known for the rest. Clone size and the V and J calls come from that table; the DNA yielded D and trimming. In all, the sample holds 95,000 to 130,000 clones, and less than 95% of those were seen once. Roughly 1.5% of the sample belongs to the ten largest clones.

In regard to this clone: Its antigen target is currently unknown. Base qualities are missing; no much larger clone stands one base away.

Sorted unstimulated T cells and proliferating T cells recovered from mixed lymphocyte reactions underwent TCRbeta CDR3 sequencing. Fresh whole blood from some eleven HLA-typed healthy donors was used to isolate PBMCs. To map where alloreactive clones came from, CD4+ non-regulatory T cells in the unstimulated state were FACS-sorted. The germline V gene specifies SNHLY as CDR1 and FYNNEI as CDR2. V sheds 6 bases and J sheds 6 bases, leaving 12 bases between their ends. From cysteine to phenylalanine, the CDR3 is 12 amino acids long. CDR3 DNA is the only sequence kept; it has 36 bases, read in frame from the first base. What the study reported, not specific to this receptor: A naive or memory phenotype could not be assigned to roughly 75-96% of proliferating CD4+ or CD8+ clones. Sequences below about 10^-5 frequency were poorly captured, so only a minor fraction of alloreactive clones could be mapped to unstimulated subsets. Whether proliferating Tregs from siplizumab cultures were suppressive was not functionally confirmed. The cumulative frequency of alloreactive sequences traceable to unstimulated CD4+ memory T cells was significantly reduced by siplizumab. Greater diversity appeared to be present in unstimulated naive T cells than in memory T cells, and a substantial contribution to the alloresponse seemed to be made by naive cells. In reactions with siplizumab, an average of approximately 70% of mappable alloreactive CD4+ clones were Treg-derived, compared with 25% to 30% in control reactions.

This clonotype was sampled from a human donor in good health. The rearranged chain carries TRBV2 and TRBJ2-7; the D gene is perhaps TRBD1 or TRBD2, as each covers 5 bases. The sequencing sample was made of non-Treg CD4+ T cells sorted from blood. The meaning of the sample's cell subset or site label: FACS-sorted unstimulated CD4+ non-regulatory T cells. Here is the DNA: TGTGCCAGCAGCCTCGGGACCGGCGAGCAGTACTTC. It translates to CASSLGTGEQYF.